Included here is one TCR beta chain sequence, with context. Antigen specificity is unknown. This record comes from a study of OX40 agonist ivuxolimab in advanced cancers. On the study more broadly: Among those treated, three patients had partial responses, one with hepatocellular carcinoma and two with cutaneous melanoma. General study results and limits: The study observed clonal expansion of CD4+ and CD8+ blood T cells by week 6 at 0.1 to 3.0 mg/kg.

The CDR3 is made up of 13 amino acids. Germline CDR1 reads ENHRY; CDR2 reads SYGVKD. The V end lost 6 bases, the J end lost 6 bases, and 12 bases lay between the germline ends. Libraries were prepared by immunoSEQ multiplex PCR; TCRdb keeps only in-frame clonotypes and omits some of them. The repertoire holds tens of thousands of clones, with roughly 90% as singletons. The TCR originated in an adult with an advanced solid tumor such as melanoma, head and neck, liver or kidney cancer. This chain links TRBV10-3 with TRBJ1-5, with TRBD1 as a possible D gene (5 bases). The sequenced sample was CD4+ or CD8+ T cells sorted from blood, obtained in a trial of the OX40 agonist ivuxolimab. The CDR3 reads CAISRVAGQPQHF. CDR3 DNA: TGTGCCATCAGCAGGGTTGCGGGTCAGCCCCAGCATTTT.